This TCR beta chain comes out of a study of metastatic and nonmetastatic thyroid tumors. Overall study context: Where malignant and benign thyroid patients were concerned, repertoires were compared across blood and tumor or nodule tissue.

For this clone: Its antigen is unidentified.

Nobody among the patients had been given any treatment before thyroid surgery. Germline V gene sequence: CDR1 MGHRA, CDR2 YSYEKL. This CDR3 has 15 amino acids. Trimming left V 1 base short and J 0 bases short, with 9 bases between. Source study methods: It was from CDR3 differences across clinicopathological groups that a distant-metastasis classifier for papillary thyroid cancer was built. TCRdb re-processed the PCR reads through MiXCR. TCRdb's processing, not the authors', yielded these V and J calls. Of fewer than 35,000 clones in the sample, under 25% are singletons; the top ten hold less than 4%. The study, taken as a whole, reports: According to reports, the diversity of TCR beta was significantly higher in malignant thyroid tumors than in benign nodules, and this held in both blood and tumor samples.

The origin of this receptor is a male donor with papillary thyroid cancer or a benign thyroid nodule (not recorded which). Some clones in this sample may be carry-over from other donors' samples. This chain links TRBV4-1 with TRBJ1-1; D unclear. Source material: tumor tissue. The CDR3 loop reads CASSQVRGLNTEAFF. CDR3 nucleotides: TGCGCCAGCAGCCAAGTGCGGGGTCTGAACACTGAAGCTTTCTTT.